These 23 T cell receptor beta chains were all obtained from the same sample, sequenced in a study of blood T cell repertoires in COVID-19. Profiled with immunoSEQ multiplex PCR; TCRdb holds only in-frame clones, not every one. The sample records approximately 160,000 clones, over 60% being singletons. Sequences were obtained from peripheral blood. All receptors derive from a man aged 60 to 75 with acute or convalescent COVID-19.

The DNA for the CDR3 is TGTGCCTTGGCGGGGGTGAGCTCTGGAAACACCATATATTTT. It specifies CALAGVSSGNTIYF. This chain links TRBV30 with TRBJ1-3; D perhaps matches TRBD1 (5 bases). V lost 7 bases to trimming and J lost 0 bases, with 13 bases between them. The CDR3 sequence is 14 residues long. Per the germline V gene, CDR1 is GTSNPN and CDR2 is SVGIG (reference sequence). Full variable domain (outside the CDR3, taken from reference TRBV30 and TRBJ1-3): SQTIHQWPATLVQPVGSPLSLECTVEGTSNPNLYWYRQAAGRGLQLLFYSVGIGQISSEVPQNLSASRPQDRQFILSSKKLLLSDSGFYLCALAGVSSGNTIYFGEGSWLTVV.

This chain connects TRBV19 to TRBJ2-7; 8 nucleotides align to TRBD2. This CDR3 is built from 16 residues. CDR1 is LNHDA and CDR2 is SQIVND in the germline V gene (reference sequence). The junction had 10 bases not matched to a gene; V was cut back by 4 bases and J by 2 bases. The CDR3 DNA follows: TGTGCCAGTAGTACAGCCGCGGGGGGCACTACCTACGAGCAGTACTTC. Protein: CASSTAAGGTTYEQYF. Looking up the rest from reference TRBV19 and TRBJ2-7 gives the full variable domain: DGGITQSPKYLFRKEGQNVTLSCEQNLNHDAMYWYRQDPGQGLRLIYYSQIVNDFQKGDIAEGYSVSREKKESFPLTVTSAQKNPTAFYLCASSTAAGGTTYEQYFGPGTRLTVT.

The rearrangement joins TRBV3-1 (or the pseudogene TRBV3-2) to TRBJ1-2; the D gene is possibly TRBD1 (6 bases). The CDR3 runs to 14 residues. V lost 5 bases and J lost 6, with 16 bases in between. Germline V gene sequence: CDR1 LGHDT, CDR2 YNNKEL (reference sequence). CDR3 coding DNA: TGTGCCAGCAGCTCCCCACGGGGGGGCCATGGCTACACCTTC. It encodes CASSSPRGGHGYTF.

By share of the sample, this clone is medium-sized. The rearrangement joins TRBV6-2 or TRBV6-3 to TRBJ1-5; 8 bases fit TRBD1. The length of the CDR3 is 16 residues. Germline V gene lookup returns CDR1 MNHEY and CDR2 SVGEGT. Trimming cost V 5 bases and J 0 bases; bases outside gene matches: 6. The CDR3 sequence: CASSGQGGNSNQPQHF. The CDR3 DNA reads TGTGCCAGCAGTGGACAGGGAGGAAATAGCAATCAGCCCCAGCATTTT.

This clone came up a few times. The rearrangement joins TRBV7-3 to TRBJ2-2; 9 bases line up with TRBD2. CDR1 and CDR2 (germline): SGHTA, FQGTGA. Trimming cost V 3 bases and J 6 bases; bases outside gene matches: 5. The CDR3 runs to 15 residues. CDR3 in amino acids: CASSLSGGSAGELFF. CDR3 in DNA: TGTGCCAGCAGCTTGAGCGGGGGGTCTGCCGGGGAGCTGTTTTTT.

This clone has a handful of counts. J is TRBJ2-7 and V is TRBV18, with TRBD1 matching over 9 bases. The germline V gene has CDR1 KGHSH and CDR2 LQKENI. The CDR3 totals 13 residues. The J segment lost 5 bases and the V segment lost 6 bases, leaving 5 bases of the junction unmatched. The CDR3 loop is CASSPGQGNEQYF. In DNA, the CDR3 is TGTGCCAGCTCGCCGGGACAGGGAAACGAGCAGTACTTC.

The rearrangement links TRBV11-1 to TRBJ2-1; TRBD2 is a possible D gene (7 bases). V was shortened by 1 base and J by 4 bases, with 14 bases between the two germline ends. Germline CDR1 SGHAT, CDR2 FQDESV (reference sequence). This CDR3 region has 16 residues. This chain's CDR3 is CASSLEGGVRYNEQFF. The CDR3 DNA is TGTGCCAGCAGCTTAGAGGGGGGGGTAAGGTACAATGAGCAGTTCTTC.

J is TRBJ2-5 and V is TRBV5-8; 10 bases line up with TRBD1. Trimming removed 7 bases from V and 0 bases from J; junction bases left unmatched: 9. This CDR3 has 16 residues. Looked up from germline, CDR1 is SGHTS and CDR2 is YDEGEE. CDR3 nucleotides: TGTGCCAGCGGACACCGGGGACAGGGGTACCAAGAGACCCAGTACTTC. Amino acids: CASGHRGQGYQETQYF.

This chain connects TRBV9 to TRBJ2-3, with D tentatively TRBD1 (6 bases). Germline loops: CDR1 SGDLS, CDR2 YYNGEE. V was clipped by 0 bases and J by 2 bases, with 10 bases between them. The CDR3 has 15 amino acids. The CDR3 sequence: CASSVAQGYTDTQYF. CDR3 nucleotide sequence: TGTGCCAGCAGCGTAGCACAGGGCTACACAGATACGCAGTATTTT.

J is TRBJ1-4 and V is TRBV5-8; tentatively, D is TRBD1 (6 bases). There are 16 residues in the CDR3. Germline CDR1 is SGHTS and CDR2 is YDEGEE. Trimming took 3 bases from V and 4 from J, leaving 16 bases between them. CDR3 region: CASSSGNRAINEKLFF. The DNA of the CDR3 is TGTGCCAGCAGCTCGGGGAACAGGGCCATTAATGAAAAACTGTTTTTT.

The rearrangement uses TRBV11-2 and TRBJ2-2; the D gene is possibly TRBD1 (5 bases). Germline values: CDR1 SGHAT, CDR2 FQNNGV. The CDR3 runs to 15 residues. V lost 1 base to trimming and J lost 6 bases, with 12 bases between them. CDR3 DNA: TGTGCCAGCAGCTTAGCAGGGCCCGAGGCCGGGGAGCTGTTTTTT. Its translation is CASSLAGPEAGELFF.

The chain combines TRBV5-1 with TRBJ2-5, with a weak D call TRBD2 (6 bases). The CDR3 consists of 16 residues. Germline CDR1 reads SGHRS; CDR2 reads YFSETQ. V dropped 0 bases and J dropped 1 base, with 13 bases sitting between them. CDR3 loop: CASSLVPAGSQETQYF. CDR3 nucleotide sequence: TGCGCCAGCAGCTTGGTGCCGGCGGGGAGCCAAGAGACCCAGTACTTC.

The rearrangement joins TRBV11-2 to TRBJ2-1; D is perhaps TRBD2 (6 bases). CDR1 is SGHAT, CDR2 FQNNGV, per germline. The CDR3 totals 14 residues. Trimming cost V 5 bases and J 6 bases, with 14 bases left between them. The CDR3 sequence is CASSPLGGLNEQFF. CDR3 DNA: TGTGCCAGCAGCCCCCTCGGGGGTCTCAATGAGCAGTTCTTC.

CDR3 in DNA: TGTGCCAGCAGTGCAGGGGGCAAGGGCACTGAAGCTTTCTTT. Its protein product is CASSAGGKGTEAFF. The chain combines TRBV6-2 or TRBV6-3 with TRBJ1-1, with TRBD1 matching over 8 bases. This CDR3 is built from 14 residues. CDR1 is MNHEY, CDR2 SVGEGT, per germline. Germline trimming cut 5 bases from V and 4 bases from J; bases unmatched to any gene: 6.

CDR3 region: CASSSQGRGATEAFF. For the CDR3, the DNA is TGTGCCAGCAGCTCCCAGGGGCGGGGGGCCACTGAAGCTTTCTTT. The V gene is TRBV7-2, the J gene TRBJ1-1, with D perhaps matching TRBD1 (6 bases). CDR3 length: 15 residues. V was clipped by 4 bases and J by 4 bases, with 16 bases between them. The germline V gene encodes CDR1 SGHTA and CDR2 FQGNSA.

This clone appeared once. The V gene is TRBV13, the J gene TRBJ1-1; possible D gene TRBD1, 5 bases. The CDR3 runs to 15 residues. Trimming removed 5 bases from V and 4 bases from J, with 17 bases in between. Germline lookup yields CDR1 PRHDT and CDR2 FYEKMQ (reference sequence). As DNA, the CDR3 is TGTGCCAGCAGCCTCCACCCCAGGGCTGGCACTGAAGCTTTCTTT. It encodes CASSLHPRAGTEAFF.

The chain links TRBV10-3 to TRBJ1-2; no reliable D call. In germline, CDR1 is ENHRY, CDR2 SYGVKD. This CDR3 spans 14 amino acids. V gave up 0 bases and J gave up 2 bases, with 7 bases separating them. The CDR3 sequence is CAISESAENYGYTF. The CDR3 region has the DNA TGTGCCATCAGTGAGTCCGCTGAGAACTATGGCTACACCTTC.

This clone occurred once. This chain links TRBV19 with TRBJ2-5; 10 bases are a match to TRBD2. Germline V lookup: CDR1 LNHDA, CDR2 SQIVND (reference sequence). V trimming: 5 bases; J trimming: 3 bases; junction bases outside the gene matches: 3. The CDR3 totals 14 residues. The CDR3 is CASSWSGGEETQYF. CDR3 bases: TGTGCCAGTAGTTGGAGCGGGGGGGAAGAGACCCAGTACTTC.

This clone has a single count. The V call is TRBV7-9, the J call TRBJ2-7; the match to TRBD1 covers 10 bases. Per germline, CDR1 SEHNR and CDR2 FQNEAQ (reference sequence). CDR3 length equals 15 residues. J gave up 4 bases and V 4 bases, and 7 bases lay outside the gene matches. The chain's CDR3 is CASSSPGTGDYEQYF. CDR3 bases: TGTGCCAGCAGCTCCCCCGGGACAGGGGATTACGAGCAGTACTTC.

V gene TRBV28 combines with J gene TRBJ1-1; TRBD1 is a possible D gene (5 bases). Trimming removed 5 bases from V and 9 bases from J, with 7 bases in between. Germline V lookup: CDR1 MDHEN, CDR2 SYDVKM. This CDR3 comprises 10 residues. In nucleotides, the CDR3 is TGTGCCAGCAGTCTGGACAAAGCTTTCTTT. Its protein product is CASSLDKAFF.

The chain combines TRBV7-9 with TRBJ2-7, with a weak D call TRBD1 (6 bases). The CDR3 spans 14 residues. CDR1 and CDR2 (germline): SEHNR, FQNEAQ (reference sequence). Trimming removed 8 bases at V and 3 bases at J, with 17 bases between. The CDR3 coding sequence is TGTGCCAGCGGGTTAGACAGGTTCAACTACGAGCAGTACTTC. This codes for CASGLDRFNYEQYF. Full variable domain (remainder filled in from reference TRBV7-9 and TRBJ2-7): DTGVSQNPRHKITKRGQNVTFRCDPISEHNRLYWYRQTLGQGPEFLTYFQNEAQLEKSRLLSDRFSAERPKGSFSTLEIQRTEQGDSAMYLCASGLDRFNYEQYFGPGTRLTVT.

This chain joins TRBV18 and TRBJ1-2; D may be TRBD1 (6 bases). Germline V gene sequence: CDR1 KGHSH, CDR2 LQKENI. With 0 bases removed from V and 6 bases from J, the gap between germline ends came to 14 bases. This CDR3 region has 15 residues. CDR3 nucleotides: TGTGCCAGCTCACCACCTAGCCGGACAGACAATGGCTACACCTTC. The encoded protein is CASSPPSRTDNGYTF.

This sequence joins TRBV19 and TRBJ2-3; 7 bases match TRBD1. Germline loops: CDR1 LNHDA, CDR2 SQIVND (reference sequence). The CDR3 covers 14 residues. V dropped 7 bases and J dropped 6; count of bases not matched to a gene: 10. The CDR3: CASNRGSPWDTQYF. The CDR3 nucleotides read TGTGCCAGTAACAGGGGATCTCCTTGGGATACGCAGTATTTT.